This TCR beta chain emerged from a study of blood T cell repertoires in COVID-19. Study-level background: PBMCs, B-cell-depleted T cells, or T cells were the source of the cDNA or gDNA that made up the material.

V was trimmed by 4 bases and J by 0 bases, leaving 7 bases between them. CDR3 length equals 13 residues. Per the germline V gene, CDR1 is MNHEY and CDR2 is SMNVEV (reference sequence). Some clones are missing from TCRdb's copy, which holds only in-frame ones; the method was immunoSEQ multiplex PCR. Among 75,000 to 100,000 clones listed, roughly 84% were seen once. The receptor comes from a woman older than 75 with acute or convalescent COVID-19. V usage is TRBV27 and J usage is TRBJ2-7; a possible D gene is TRBD1 (5 bases). The sequenced sample consisted of peripheral blood. CDR3 region: CASSYRSSYEQYF. The CDR3, as DNA: TGTGCCAGCAGTTACAGGTCCTCCTACGAGCAGTACTTC.